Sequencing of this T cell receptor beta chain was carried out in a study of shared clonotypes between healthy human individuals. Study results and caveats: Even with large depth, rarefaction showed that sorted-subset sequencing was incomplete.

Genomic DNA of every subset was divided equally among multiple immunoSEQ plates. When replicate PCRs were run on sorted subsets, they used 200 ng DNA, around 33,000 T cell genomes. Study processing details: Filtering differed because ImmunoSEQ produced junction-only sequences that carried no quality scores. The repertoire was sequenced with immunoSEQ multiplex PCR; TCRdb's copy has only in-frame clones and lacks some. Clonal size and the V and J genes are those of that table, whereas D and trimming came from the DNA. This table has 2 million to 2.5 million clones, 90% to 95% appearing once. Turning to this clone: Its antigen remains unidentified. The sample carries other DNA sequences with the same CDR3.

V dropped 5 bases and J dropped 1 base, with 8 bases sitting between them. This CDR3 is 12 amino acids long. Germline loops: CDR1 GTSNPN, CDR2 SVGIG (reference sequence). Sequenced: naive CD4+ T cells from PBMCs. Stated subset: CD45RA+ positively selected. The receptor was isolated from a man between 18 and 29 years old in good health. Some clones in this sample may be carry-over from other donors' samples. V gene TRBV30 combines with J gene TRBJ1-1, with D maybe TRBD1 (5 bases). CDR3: CAWDRQNTEAFF. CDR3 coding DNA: TGTGCCTGGGACAGACAGAACACTGAAGCTTTCTTT.